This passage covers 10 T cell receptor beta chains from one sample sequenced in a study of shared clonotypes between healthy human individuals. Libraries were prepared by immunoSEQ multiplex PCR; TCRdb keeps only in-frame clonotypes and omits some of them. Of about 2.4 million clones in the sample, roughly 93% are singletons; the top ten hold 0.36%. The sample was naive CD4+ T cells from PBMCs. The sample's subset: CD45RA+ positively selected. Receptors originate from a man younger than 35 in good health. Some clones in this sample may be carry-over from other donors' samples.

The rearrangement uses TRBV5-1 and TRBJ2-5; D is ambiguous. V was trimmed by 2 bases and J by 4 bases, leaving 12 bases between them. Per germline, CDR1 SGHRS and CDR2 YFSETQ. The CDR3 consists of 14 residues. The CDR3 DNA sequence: TGCGCCAGCAGCTTCGAAGGAAGGGCAGAGACCCAGTACTTC. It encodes CASSFEGRAETQYF.

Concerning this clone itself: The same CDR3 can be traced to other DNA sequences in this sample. CDR3 coding DNA: TGCGCCAGCAGCTTTAGATCGGAGGACACTGAAGCTTTCTTT. Amino acid sequence: CASSFRSEDTEAFF. This rearrangement joins TRBV5-1 to TRBJ1-1; no definite D call. Trimming pared 2 bases from V and 3 bases from J, leaving 11 bases between. This CDR3 contains 14 residues. Germline CDR1 is SGHRS and CDR2 is YFSETQ.

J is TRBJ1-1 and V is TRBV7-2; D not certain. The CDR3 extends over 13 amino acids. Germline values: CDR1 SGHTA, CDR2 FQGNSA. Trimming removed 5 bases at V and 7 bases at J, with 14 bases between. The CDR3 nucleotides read TGTGCCAGCAGCCCCCGAAGGACCAATGAAGCTTTCTTT. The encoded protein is CASSPRRTNEAFF.

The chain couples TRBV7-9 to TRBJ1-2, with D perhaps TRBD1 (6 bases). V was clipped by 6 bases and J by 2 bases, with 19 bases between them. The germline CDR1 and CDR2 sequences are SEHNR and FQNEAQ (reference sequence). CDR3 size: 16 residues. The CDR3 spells CASSLLLPGANYGYTF. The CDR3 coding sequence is TGTGCCAGCAGTCTCTTACTCCCGGGGGCGAACTATGGCTACACCTTC.

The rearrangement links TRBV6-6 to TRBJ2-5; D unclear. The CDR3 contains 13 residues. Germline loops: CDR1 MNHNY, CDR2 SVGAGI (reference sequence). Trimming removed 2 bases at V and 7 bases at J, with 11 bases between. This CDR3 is CASSYPPRGTQYF. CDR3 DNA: TGTGCCAGCAGTTACCCCCCCCGTGGGACCCAGTACTTC.

In nucleotides, the CDR3 is TGCGCCAGCAGCGATGGGAGGGAGCAGTACTTC. Residues: CASSDGREQYF. The rearrangement joins TRBV10-1 to TRBJ2-7; weak D call: TRBD2 (6 bases). V lost 6 bases to trimming and J lost 7 bases, with 10 bases between them. This CDR3 has 11 residues. Germline CDR1 reads WNHNN; CDR2 reads SYGVQD (reference sequence).

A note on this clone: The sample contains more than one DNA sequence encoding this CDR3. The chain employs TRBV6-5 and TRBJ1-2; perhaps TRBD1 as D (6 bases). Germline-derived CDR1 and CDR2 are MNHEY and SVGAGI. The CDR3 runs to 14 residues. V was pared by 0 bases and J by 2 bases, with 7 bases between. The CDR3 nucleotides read TGTGCCAGCAGTTACTCAGGGGGAAACTATGGCTACACCTTC. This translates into CASSYSGGNYGYTF.

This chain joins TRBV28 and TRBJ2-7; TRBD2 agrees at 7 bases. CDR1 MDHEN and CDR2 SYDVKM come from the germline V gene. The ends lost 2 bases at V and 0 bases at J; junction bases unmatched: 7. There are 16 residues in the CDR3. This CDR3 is CASSLGTGGLSYEQYF. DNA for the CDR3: TGTGCCAGCAGTTTAGGTACGGGAGGCCTCTCCTACGAGCAGTACTTC.

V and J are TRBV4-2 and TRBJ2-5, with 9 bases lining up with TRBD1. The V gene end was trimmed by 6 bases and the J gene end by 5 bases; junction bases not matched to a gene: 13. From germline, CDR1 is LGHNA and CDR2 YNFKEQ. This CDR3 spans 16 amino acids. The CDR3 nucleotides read TGTGCCAGCAGTCGCGTTACGGGACAGGGAACGGAGACCCAGTACTTC. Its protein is CASSRVTGQGTETQYF.

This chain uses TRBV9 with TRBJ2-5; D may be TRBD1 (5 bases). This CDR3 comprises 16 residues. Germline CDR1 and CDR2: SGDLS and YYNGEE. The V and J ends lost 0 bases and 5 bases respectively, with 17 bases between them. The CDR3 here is CASSVAPGLIVETQYF. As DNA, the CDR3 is TGTGCCAGCAGCGTAGCCCCAGGGTTGATTGTGGAGACCCAGTACTTC.